Listed below are T cell receptor beta chains from one sample, sequenced in a study of identical twins. MiXCR, applied by TCRdb to the 5' RACE reads, yields one record per CDR3 protein. The table lists some 710,000 distinct CDR3 sequences, approximately 6.1% of them singletons. Sequenced sample: naive T cells sorted from blood. The receptors stem from a young man in good health. Each CDR3 is given without its conserved first and last residue. A D gene is named only where the DNA matches it firmly.

d_call | v_call | cdr3_aa
- | TRBV20-1 | SARDSYGYT
- | TRBV14 | ASSGGWSHEQF
- | TRBV20-1 | SATPPGGADTQY
- | TRBV12-3/TRBV12-4 | ASSLYQQETQY
TRBD1 | TRBV27 | ASSSGTGHSNQPQH
TRBD2 | TRBV27 | ASSLWASGVSTDTQY
- | TRBV5-6 | ASSWAGANTGELF
- | TRBV11-2 | ASSWVSSNEQF
- | TRBV6-2/TRBV6-3 | ASSYSKRETDNEQF
TRBD1 | TRBV29-1 | SVARTGGNEQY
TRBD2 | TRBV4-2 | ASSQETSGSYEQY
TRBD1 | TRBV9 | ASSARQGPKETQY
TRBD2 | TRBV12-3/TRBV12-4 | ASSFTAGGPHADTQY
TRBD2 | TRBV5-1 | ASSVGLAGEHEQF
TRBD1 | TRBV7-8 | ASSSTGTGREKLF
TRBD1 | TRBV30 | AWSKVRGLDNEQF
- | TRBV6-4 | ASSPGFHTDTQY
TRBD2 | TRBV6-2/TRBV6-3 | ASSDDKGLAGADTQY
- | TRBV12-3/TRBV12-4 | ASSLRVDGELF
- | TRBV6-5 | ASSYARGNEQF
- | TRBV3-1 | ASSPRLGNTIY
- | TRBV5-1 | ASTSGAGVLGNTIY
- | TRBV14 | ASSPLGAAYNEQF
TRBD2 | TRBV4-1 | ASSQEVLASTETQY
TRBD1 | TRBV7-8 | ASSPRTGVEKLF
TRBD2 | TRBV10-3 | AISSAGGLGTGELF
- | TRBV10-3 | AIRDSGGTQY
TRBD2 | TRBV6-1 | AILTSGRGNEQF
- | TRBV4-3 | ASSQRSQLDLHNEQF
TRBD1 | TRBV3-1 | ASSHWDREGKTQY
TRBD2 | TRBV20-1 | SARDPGTSGVNEQF
- | TRBV6-1 | ASSRSLGGETQY
- | TRBV3-1 | ASSSTDTYYEQY
- | TRBV15 | ATNQGFAGANVLT
TRBD1 | TRBV20-1 | SACRDSSTGELF
- | TRBV7-8 | ASSTGRLNEQF
TRBD2 | TRBV11-2 | ASSYFTSGRHQETQY
- | TRBV15 | VTSRDLGRGLYEQY
- | TRBV19 | ASSRDRSHEQY
- | TRBV5-5 | ASSLWGEGTEAF
TRBD1 | TRBV24-1 | ATSDGDRVYTGELF
- | TRBV20-1 | SARDPLATMETQY
- | TRBV5-1 | ASSLAPAYGYT
- | TRBV13 | ASSRGERGTGELF
- | TRBV14 | ASSQFRGLNTEAF
- | TRBV7-9 | ASSLPGP
TRBD2 | TRBV12-3/TRBV12-4 | AVTGPGGGGTGELF
TRBD1 | TRBV12-3/TRBV12-4 | ASNSRGPSNSPLH
TRBD2 | TRBV11-2 | ASSLPPSGVAGGSGELF
TRBD1 | TRBV19 | ASSYGTGTAGELF
- | TRBV4-3 | ASSQVVAGEPNEQF
TRBD1 | TRBV18 | ASSRTGDSAQF
TRBD2 | TRBV9 | ASSVGGGEGRFNEQF
TRBD1 | TRBV18 | ASSPRQGGTYEQY
TRBD2 | TRBV7-8 | ASSLGLAEMNTGELF
- | TRBV18 | ASSPGRGTTNEKLF
- | TRBV10-3 | AIKGEGDTGELF